The 4 T cell receptor beta chains given below trace back to one sample, sequenced in a study of blood T cell repertoires in COVID-19. Clones were read by immunoSEQ multiplex PCR, and TCRdb kept only the in-frame ones, dropping some. The table lists under 25,000 clones, around nine tenths of them singletons, with around 7.1% in the top ten. The sequenced material came from peripheral blood. Receptor source: a human donor with active COVID-19. The donor label of this sample is uncertain.

This clone has only one observation. V and J are TRBV2 and TRBJ1-1, with TRBD1 as a possible D gene (5 bases). V was clipped by 6 bases and J by 0 bases, with 14 bases between them. The germline V gene has CDR1 SNHLY and CDR2 FYNNEI. The CDR3 consists of 15 residues. The CDR3 loop is CASRVRQSMNTEAFF. CDR3 bases: TGTGCCAGCAGGGTACGACAGTCCATGAACACTGAAGCTTTCTTT.

V and J are TRBV7-2 and TRBJ1-2; 10 positions match TRBD1. The CDR3 extends over 17 amino acids. Germline loops: CDR1 SGHTA, CDR2 FQGNSA. The V and J ends lost 4 bases and 5 bases, in that order; junction bases with no gene match: 13. The CDR3 sequence is CASSSRTGGRAGYGYTF. CDR3 sequence (DNA): TGTGCCAGCAGCTCCAGGACAGGGGGTCGCGCCGGGTATGGCTACACCTTC. Together with reference TRBV7-2 and TRBJ1-2, the CDR3 gives the full variable domain: GAGVSQSPSNKVTEKGKDVELRCDPISGHTALYWYRQSLGQGLEFLIYFQGNSAPDKSGLPSDRFSAERTGGSVSTLTIQRTQQEDSAVYLCASSSRTGGRAGYGYTFGSGTRLTVV.

J is TRBJ1-1 and V is TRBV2; 8 bases align to TRBD1. The V segment lost 3 bases and the J segment 7 bases; nucleotides outside the gene matches: 4. The CDR3 totals 13 residues. Germline CDR1 SNHLY, CDR2 FYNNEI. Here the CDR3 DNA reads TGTGCCAGCAGTGACCAGGGGGCTGGTGAAGCTTTCTTT. It translates to CASSDQGAGEAFF. The complete variable domain, with remaining parts taken from reference TRBV2 and TRBJ1-1, reads EPEVTQTPSHQVTQMGQEVILRCVPISNHLYFYWYRQILGQKVEFLVSFYNNEISEKSEIFDDQFSVERPDGSNFTLKIRSTKLEDSAMYFCASSDQGAGEAFFGQGTRLTVV.

The gene calls are TRBV4-2 and TRBJ2-2; 8 nucleotides line up with TRBD1. The V segment lost 1 base and the J segment 5 bases; nucleotides outside the gene matches: 6. The length of the CDR3 is 16 residues. Per the germline V gene, CDR1 is LGHNA and CDR2 is YNFKEQ. The CDR3 DNA reads TGTGCCAGCAGCCAAGCTACCGGACAGGGAACCGGGGAGCTGTTTTTT. This translates into CASSQATGQGTGELFF.